This TCR beta chain was recorded in a study of CD4+ T cells in melanoma. TCRdb's copy holds only in-frame clones and misses some; the assay was immunoSEQ multiplex PCR. The sample records about 21,000 clones, about 80% being singletons. Sequencing used cells from a culture (not recorded whether cultured in vitro). This TCR was recovered from a human donor with melanoma.

The CDR3 DNA sequence: TGTGCCAGCAGTGATGAGTTGACTCCCCACTACGAGCAGTACTTC. It yields the protein CASSDELTPHYEQYF. The chain combines TRBV2 with TRBJ2-7; D unclear. V was clipped by 3 bases and J by 3 bases, with 15 bases between them. The CDR3 totals 15 residues. Looked up from germline, CDR1 is SNHLY and CDR2 is FYNNEI.